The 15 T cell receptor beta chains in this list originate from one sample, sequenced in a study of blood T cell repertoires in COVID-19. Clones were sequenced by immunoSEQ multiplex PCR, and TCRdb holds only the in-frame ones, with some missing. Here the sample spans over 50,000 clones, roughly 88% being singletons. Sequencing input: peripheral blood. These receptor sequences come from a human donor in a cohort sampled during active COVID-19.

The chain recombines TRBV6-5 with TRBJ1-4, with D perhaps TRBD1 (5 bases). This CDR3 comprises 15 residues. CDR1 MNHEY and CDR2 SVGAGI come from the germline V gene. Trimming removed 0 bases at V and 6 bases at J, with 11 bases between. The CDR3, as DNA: TGTGCCAGCAGTTACTCCGGGGGATCCGATGAAAAACTGTTTTTT. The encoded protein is CASSYSGGSDEKLFF.

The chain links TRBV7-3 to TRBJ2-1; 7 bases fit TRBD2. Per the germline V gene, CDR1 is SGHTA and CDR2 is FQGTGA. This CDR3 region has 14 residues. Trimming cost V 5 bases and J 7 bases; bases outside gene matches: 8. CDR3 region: CASSPPGTTNEQFF. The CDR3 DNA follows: TGTGCCAGCAGCCCTCCCGGGACTACAAATGAGCAGTTCTTC.

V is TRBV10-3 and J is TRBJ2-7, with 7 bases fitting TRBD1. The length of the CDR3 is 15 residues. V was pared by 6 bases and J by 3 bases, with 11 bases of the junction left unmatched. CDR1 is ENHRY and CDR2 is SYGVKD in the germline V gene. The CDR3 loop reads CAISLGQPSLYEQYF. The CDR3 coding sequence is TGTGCCATCAGCTTGGGACAGCCTTCACTCTACGAGCAGTACTTC.

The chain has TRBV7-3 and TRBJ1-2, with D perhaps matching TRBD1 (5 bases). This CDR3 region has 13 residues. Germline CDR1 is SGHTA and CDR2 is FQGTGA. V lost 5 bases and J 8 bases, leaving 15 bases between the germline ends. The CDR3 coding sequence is TGTGCCAGCAGCCAATCGACAGTGCTAGGCTACACCTTC. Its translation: CASSQSTVLGYTF.

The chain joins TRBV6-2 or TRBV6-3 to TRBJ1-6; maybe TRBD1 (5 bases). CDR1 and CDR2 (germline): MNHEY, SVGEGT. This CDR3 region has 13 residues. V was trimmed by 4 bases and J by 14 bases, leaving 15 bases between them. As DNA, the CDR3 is TGTGCCAGCAGTTTACAGGTTTATAAAACCCTCCACTTT. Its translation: CASSLQVYKTLHF.

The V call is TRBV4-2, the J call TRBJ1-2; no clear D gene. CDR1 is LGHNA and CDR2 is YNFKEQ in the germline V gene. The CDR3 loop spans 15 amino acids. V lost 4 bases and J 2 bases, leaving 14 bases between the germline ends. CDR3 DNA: TGTGCCAGCAGCCTGCATGAGGCACCGAACTATGGCTACACCTTC. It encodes CASSLHEAPNYGYTF.

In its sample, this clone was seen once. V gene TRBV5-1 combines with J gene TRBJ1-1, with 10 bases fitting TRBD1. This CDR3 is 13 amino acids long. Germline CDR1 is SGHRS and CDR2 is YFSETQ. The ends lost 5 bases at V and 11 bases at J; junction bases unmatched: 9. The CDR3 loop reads CASRAGTGDLAFF. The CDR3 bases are TGCGCCAGCAGAGCCGGGACAGGGGATTTGGCTTTCTTT.

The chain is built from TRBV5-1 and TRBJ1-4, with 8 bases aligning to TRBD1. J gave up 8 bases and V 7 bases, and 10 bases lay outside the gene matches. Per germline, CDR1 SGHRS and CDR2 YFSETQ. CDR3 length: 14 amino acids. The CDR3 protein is CASGTGGTGEKLFF. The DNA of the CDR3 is TGCGCCAGCGGAACAGGGGGAACGGGGGAAAAACTGTTTTTT.

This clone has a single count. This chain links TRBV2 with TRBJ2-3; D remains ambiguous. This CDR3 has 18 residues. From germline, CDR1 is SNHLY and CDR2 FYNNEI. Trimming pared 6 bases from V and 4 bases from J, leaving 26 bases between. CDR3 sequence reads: CASRAPLGVDGVSDTQYF. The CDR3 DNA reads TGTGCCAGCAGGGCCCCCCTAGGAGTAGACGGTGTCTCAGATACGCAGTATTTT. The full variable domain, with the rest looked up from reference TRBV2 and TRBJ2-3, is EPEVTQTPSHQVTQMGQEVILRCVPISNHLYFYWYRQILGQKVEFLVSFYNNEISEKSEIFDDQFSVERPDGSNFTLKIRSTKLEDSAMYFCASRAPLGVDGVSDTQYFGPGTRLTVL.

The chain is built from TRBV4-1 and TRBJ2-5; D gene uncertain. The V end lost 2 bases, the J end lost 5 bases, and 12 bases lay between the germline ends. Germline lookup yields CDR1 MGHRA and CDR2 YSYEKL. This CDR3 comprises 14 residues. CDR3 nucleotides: TGCGCCAGCAGCCAACTAGGCGTGCGGGAGACCCAGTACTTC. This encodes CASSQLGVRETQYF.

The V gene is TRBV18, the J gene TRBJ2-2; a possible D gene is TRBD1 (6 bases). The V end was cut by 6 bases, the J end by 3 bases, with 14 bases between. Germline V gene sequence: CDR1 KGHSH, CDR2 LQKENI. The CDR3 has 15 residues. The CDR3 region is CASSNRDTYTGELFF. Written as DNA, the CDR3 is TGTGCCAGCTCGAATCGGGACACCTACACCGGGGAGCTGTTTTTT.

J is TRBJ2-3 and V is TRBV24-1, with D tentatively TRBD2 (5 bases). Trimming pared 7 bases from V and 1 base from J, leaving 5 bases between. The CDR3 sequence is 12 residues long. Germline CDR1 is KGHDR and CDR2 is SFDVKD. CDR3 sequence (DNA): TGTGCCACCAGCGGGGGCACAGATACGCAGTATTTT. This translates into CATSGGTDTQYF.

For the CDR3, the DNA is TGTGCCAGCAGCAGTCGCGGGGCGTCGAACACTGAAGCTTTCTTT. This encodes CASSSRGASNTEAFF. The rearrangement links TRBV11-2 to TRBJ1-1, with D perhaps TRBD1 (5 bases). The CDR3 contains 15 residues. Germline CDR1 is SGHAT and CDR2 is FQNNGV. V was shortened by 5 bases and J by 1 base, with 14 bases between the two germline ends. The whole variable domain, remainder taken from reference TRBV11-2 and TRBJ1-1, is EAGVAQSPRYKIIEKRQSVAFWCNPISGHATLYWYQQILGQGPKLLIQFQNNGVVDDSQLPKDRFSAERLKGVDSTLKIQPAKLEDSAVYLCASSSRGASNTEAFFGQGTRLTVV.

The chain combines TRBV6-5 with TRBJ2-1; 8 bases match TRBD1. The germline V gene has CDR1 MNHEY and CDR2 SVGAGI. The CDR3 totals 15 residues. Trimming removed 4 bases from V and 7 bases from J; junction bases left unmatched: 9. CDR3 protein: CASSFRQGYRNEQFF. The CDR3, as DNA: TGTGCCAGCAGTTTCAGACAGGGGTATCGTAATGAGCAGTTCTTC.

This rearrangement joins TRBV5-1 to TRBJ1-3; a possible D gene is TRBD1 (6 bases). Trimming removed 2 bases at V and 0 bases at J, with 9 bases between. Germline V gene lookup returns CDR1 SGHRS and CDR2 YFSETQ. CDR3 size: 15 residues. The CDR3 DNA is TGCGCCAGCAGCTTAGACAGGTACTCTGGAAACACCATATATTTT. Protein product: CASSLDRYSGNTIYF.